This entry features one TCR beta chain sequence. The antigen it recognizes is unknown. There are no base qualities to consult, and no much larger clone falls within one base. The collaborating institutions used their own protocols to collect whole blood in K2EDTA tubes. For TCRbeta analysis, collaborators shipped samples as frozen whole blood, isolated PBMCs, or DNA extracted from either of those sample types. This sample was included in a study of blood T cell repertoires in COVID-19 (dated by TCRdb to the early 2020s). Some background on the complete study: The collaborator samples originated in the United States, Italy and Spain and spanned the acute and convalescent phases of COVID-19. The prospective study material was composed of cDNA or gDNA derived from T cells, B-cell-depleted T cells, or PBMCs. The sample metadata nearly always contained a de-identified subject ID, COVID-19 status, age in years and sex. Where available, HLA class I and class II types were taken from metadata supplied by the sample provider and were not determined by assay-based typing. The samples were drawn from the first 160 participants of the ongoing ImmuneRACE study and from 1,254 subjects provided by 6 global collaborators. The repertoires were released in a freely available public database meant as a resource for research on the immune response to SARS-CoV-2. Subjects who had been exposed to COVID-19, were actively infected with it, or had recovered from it provided the deeply sampled blood TCRbeta repertoires that made up the dataset.

General study outcomes and caveats: How much clinical and demographic metadata was included differed by source and by participant, and the metadata was provided uncurated.

The CDR3 runs 13 residues from the cysteine to the phenylalanine. Solely the CDR3 DNA is kept, with 39 bases framed from the first base. V trim: 4 bases; J trim: 2 bases; unmatched bases: 1. Via the germline V gene (reference sequence), CDR1 is GTSNPN and CDR2 SVGIG. TCRbeta CDR3 regions were amplified from genomic DNA using the immunoSEQ Assay, a bias-controlled multiplex PCR. For the original study's pipeline: The number of nucleated cells in each sample was estimated by amplification of reference gene primers within the assay. To quantify the absolute abundance of each unique TCRbeta CDR3 rearrangement, sequence reads were collapsed and filtered. Productive Simpson clonality was computed per sample as the square root of Simpson's diversity index over productive rearrangements. Not all clones reach the TCRdb copy of this immuneACCESS table, which keeps in-frame sequences only. Checked studies attribute under half of the gap to unresolved V genes and leave the rest unexplained. V, J and clone size were drawn from that table, and D and trimming were deduced from the DNA. For this sample there are 95,000 to 150,000 clones; about 77% appear just once. The biggest ten clones account for around a quarter of the sample.

This chain is built from TRBV30 and TRBJ2-7; 11 middle bases align to TRBD2. The sequenced material came from peripheral blood. This clonotype was obtained from a human donor in a cohort sampled during active COVID-19. The CDR3 region: CAWTTSGTYEQYF. The nucleotides read TGTGCCTGGACGACTAGCGGGACCTACGAGCAGTACTTC. The full variable domain, completed from the reference TRBV30 and TRBJ2-7 proteins outside the CDR3, reads SQTIHQWPATLVQPVGSPLSLECTVEGTSNPNLYWYRQAAGRGLQLLFYSVGIGQISSEVPQNLSASRPQDRQFILSSKKLLLSDSGFYLCAWTTSGTYEQYFGPGTRLTVT.